This TCR beta chain was captured by sequencing in a study of beta chain features in type 1 diabetes. Study-level background: Sorted cells examined across all samples numbered around 100 million. General study results and limits: TCRB CDR3 length was moderately but significantly reduced in all four CD4+ subsets of Type 1 diabetes patients.

This clone appeared a few times. Its target is unknown. Sequencing targeted expressed TCRB transcripts, as all isolated RNA had been reverse transcribed. The repertoire was sequenced with immunoSEQ multiplex PCR; TCRdb's copy has only in-frame clones and lacks some. The sample has over 600,000 clones, around 12% seen once. Germline V gene sequence: CDR1 SNHLY, CDR2 FYNNEI. V lost 1 base to trimming and J lost 7 bases, with 8 bases between them. The CDR3 covers 13 residues. The sample comprised naive CD4+ T cells from blood. The gene calls are TRBV2 and TRBJ1-5, with no clear D. The receptor was isolated from a man aged 30 to 45 with type 1 diabetes. The CDR3 here is CASSEERRQPQHF. CDR3 coding DNA: TGTGCCAGCAGTGAAGAGAGGCGGCAGCCCCAGCATTTT.